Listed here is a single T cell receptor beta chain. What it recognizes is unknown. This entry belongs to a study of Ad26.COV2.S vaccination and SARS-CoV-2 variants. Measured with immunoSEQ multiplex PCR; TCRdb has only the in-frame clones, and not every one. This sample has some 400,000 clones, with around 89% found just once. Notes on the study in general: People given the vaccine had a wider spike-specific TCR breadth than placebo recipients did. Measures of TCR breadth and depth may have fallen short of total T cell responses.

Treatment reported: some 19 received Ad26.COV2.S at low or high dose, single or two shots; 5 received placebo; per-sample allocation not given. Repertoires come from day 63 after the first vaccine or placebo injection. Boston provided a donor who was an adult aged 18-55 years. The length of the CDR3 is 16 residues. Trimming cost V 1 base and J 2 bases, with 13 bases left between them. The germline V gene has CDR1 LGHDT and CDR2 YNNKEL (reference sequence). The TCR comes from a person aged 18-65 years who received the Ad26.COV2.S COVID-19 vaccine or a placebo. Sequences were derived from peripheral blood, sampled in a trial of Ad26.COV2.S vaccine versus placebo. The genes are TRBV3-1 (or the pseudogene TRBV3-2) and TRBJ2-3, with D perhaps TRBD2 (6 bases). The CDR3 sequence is CASSQGPGAHTDTQYF. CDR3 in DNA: TGTGCCAGCAGCCAAGGGCCGGGAGCACACACAGATACGCAGTATTTT.